This T cell receptor beta chain was sequenced for a study of blood T cells in healthy people across ages. Primers used in a second PCR of about 7 to 11 cycles were a sample-barcoded 5' primer and a J-beta primer mix. Sequencing yielded, for each sample, at least 3 million paired-end reads carrying CDR3. Via MiXCR, TCRdb re-called the 5' RACE reads, giving one row per CDR3 protein. The top ten hold roughly 23% of the sample, which has some 1,800,000 distinct CDR3 sequences, 30% to 40% seen once. V lost 4 bases and J 0 bases, leaving 17 bases between the germline ends. Looked up from germline, CDR1 is LGHNA and CDR2 is YSLEER. The CDR3 spans 17 residues. The donors, aged roughly 6 to 90, were healthy Caucasians from Russia.

Sequencing was done on a sample of blood. The receptor comes from a human donor in good health. The rearrangement links TRBV4-3 to TRBJ2-3, with D perhaps given as TRBD1 or TRBD2 (6 bases each). The DNA for the CDR3 is TGCGCCAGCAGCCTCCTTGTTAGGGGGGAGAGCACAGATACGCAGTATTTT. Translating gives CASSLLVRGESTDTQYF.